Listed here are 20 T cell receptor beta chains from one sample, sequenced in a study of breast tumors, draining lymph nodes, adjacent tissues. TCRdb re-derived calls from the multiplex PCR reads in MiXCR, one entry per CDR3 protein. The sample consists of fewer than 200,000 distinct CDR3 sequences, approximately 30% of them appearing once. The lymph nodes were axillary draining lymph nodes from breast cancer patients. Material for sequencing was axillary lymph node tissue. The receptors originated from a female donor with breast cancer. Some clones in this sample may be carry-over from other donors' samples.

This clonotype was picked up many times. The chain employs TRBV6-6 and TRBJ2-1; tentatively, D is TRBD2 (6 bases). The CDR3 runs 13 residues. Germline CDR1 MNHNY, CDR2 SVGAGI (reference sequence). Trimming left V 7 bases short and J 12 bases short, with 19 bases between. CDR3 in amino acids: CASKVSSGSMQFF. The CDR3 DNA follows: TGTGCCAGCAAAGTGAGTTCCGGGAGTATGCAGTTCTTC.

In this sample, this clonotype turned up many times. The chain is built from TRBV12-3 or TRBV12-4 and TRBJ1-5; possible D gene TRBD1, 5 bases. CDR3 size: 14 residues. V lost 7 bases and J 0 bases, leaving 10 bases between the germline ends. As DNA, the CDR3 is TGTGCCAGCACGAAAACAGGTAGCAATCAGCCCCAGCATTTT. Translated: CASTKTGSNQPQHF.

At least ten counts were recorded for this clonotype. The chain couples TRBV18 to TRBJ2-2; 7 bases agree with TRBD1. The length of the CDR3 is 13 residues. Germline V gene data show CDR1 as KGHSH and CDR2 as LQKENI. Trimming cost V 5 bases and J 5 bases; bases outside gene matches: 2. As DNA, the CDR3 is TGTGCCAGCTCAACACAGGGGACCGGGGAGCTGTTTTTT. Amino acids: CASSTQGTGELFF.

This clonotype was observed many times. The chain joins TRBV7-3 to TRBJ2-3, with 9 nucleotides matching TRBD1. The CDR3 length is 15 residues. Trimming took 4 bases from V and 6 from J; bases not matched to a gene: 8. Looked up from germline, CDR1 is SGHTA and CDR2 is FQGTGA. This chain's CDR3 is CASSSRDRVLDTQYF. Written as DNA, the CDR3 is TGTGCCAGCAGCTCCCGGGACAGGGTTCTGGATACGCAGTATTTT.

This clonotype was counted only a few times. The chain combines TRBV6-5 with TRBJ2-2; 9 bases fit TRBD2. This CDR3 contains 17 residues. Germline assignment: CDR1 MNHEY and CDR2 SVGAGI. With 2 bases clipped from V and 4 bases from J, the junction kept 8 bases outside the gene matches. CDR3 in amino acids: CASSYSFGGGATGELFF. The DNA for the CDR3 is TGTGCCAGCAGTTACAGTTTCGGCGGGGGGGCCACCGGGGAGCTGTTTTTT.

In the case of this clonotype: Given a much more abundant clone one base away, this may be a read error. The chain employs TRBV7-3 and TRBJ2-1, with 7 bases lining up with TRBD2. The ends lost 0 bases at V and 12 bases at J; junction bases unmatched: 11. In germline, CDR1 is SGHTA, CDR2 FQGTGA. There are 15 residues in the CDR3. The CDR3 DNA sequence: TGTGCCAGCAGCTTAACGCCTAGCGGACCAGATCGGCAGTTCTTC. As protein: CASSLTPSGPDRQFF.

This rearrangement joins TRBV6-5 to TRBJ2-7, with TRBD1 as a possible D gene (6 bases). The CDR3 extends over 16 amino acids. V was shortened by 0 bases and J by 3 bases, with 15 bases between the two germline ends. Germline V lookup: CDR1 MNHEY, CDR2 SVGAGI. The CDR3 spells CASSYSKSAGDYEQYF. The CDR3 DNA sequence: TGTGCCAGCAGTTACTCGAAATCTGCAGGGGACTACGAGCAGTACTTC.

Many counts were recorded for this clonotype. The chain links TRBV5-1 to TRBJ1-6; possible D gene TRBD1, 6 bases. The V end was cut by 4 bases, the J end by 9 bases, with 17 bases between. The CDR3 covers 15 residues. Germline V gene sequence: CDR1 SGHRS, CDR2 YFSETQ. For the CDR3, the DNA is TGCGCCAGCAGCCATTCGGACAGCCCTGGTTCACCCCTCCACTTT. It yields the protein CASSHSDSPGSPLHF.

The table lists this clonotype with a few counts. A much larger clonotype is one base distant, so this may be a read error. This sequence joins TRBV9 and TRBJ2-6; 11 positions match TRBD1. CDR1 SGDLS and CDR2 YYNGEE come from the germline V gene. CDR3 length: 17 residues. The CDR3 loop is CAGSAGQGAAGANVLTF. DNA for the CDR3: TGTGCCGGCAGCGCCGGACAGGGGGCTGCTGGGGCCAACGTCCTGACTTTC.

About this clonotype: The junction shows a germline mismatch at one end, possibly a read error. V gene TRBV15 combines with J gene TRBJ1-3; D is possibly TRBD1 (5 bases). Per germline, CDR1 LNHNV and CDR2 YYDKDF (reference sequence). This CDR3 contains 17 residues. The CDR3 loop is CATSRELGRQRENTMYF. CDR3 in DNA: TGTGCCACCAGCAGAGAGTTGGGGAGACAGAGAGAAAACACCATGTATTTT.

V is TRBV15 and J is TRBJ2-1; D is possibly TRBD2 (5 bases). Germline CDR1 is LNHNV and CDR2 is YYDKDF (reference sequence). V was pared by 3 bases and J by 9 bases, with 12 bases between. The CDR3 extends over 13 amino acids. The CDR3 DNA sequence: TGTGCCACCAGCAGGGATAGCGTTGGTGAGCAGTTCTTC. It codes for CATSRDSVGEQFF.

This clonotype was picked up many times. The V call is TRBV7-3, the J call TRBJ2-1, with TRBD2 matching over 7 bases. CDR3 length: 15 amino acids. The V segment lost 3 bases and the J segment 6 bases; nucleotides outside the gene matches: 8. The germline CDR1 and CDR2 sequences are SGHTA and FQGTGA. The CDR3 DNA is TGTGCCAGCAGCTTGGGGACTACCTTAGCCAATGAGCAGTTCTTC. Its translation is CASSLGTTLANEQFF.

Many counts were recorded for this clonotype. The chain uses TRBV5-5 and TRBJ2-5; TRBD2 agrees at 7 bases. This CDR3 contains 15 residues. Trimming took 4 bases from V and 1 from J; bases not matched to a gene: 7. Germline V CDR1 and CDR2: SGHKS, YYEKEE (reference sequence). CDR3 sequence: CASSATGGSQETQYF. The CDR3 DNA reads as TGTGCCAGCAGCGCCACCGGGGGGTCCCAAGAGACCCAGTACTTC.

This clonotype has just one count. The chain couples TRBV29-1 to TRBJ2-2; D uncertain. CDR1 is SQVTM and CDR2 is ANQGSEA in the germline V gene. The length of the CDR3 is 10 residues. The ends were cut back, 1 base at V and 9 bases at J, with 3 bases in the middle. The CDR3 DNA is TGCAGCGTTGAAGCCAGGGAGCTGTTTTTT. Amino acid sequence: CSVEARELFF.

In nucleotides, the CDR3 is TGCAGTGCTAGGGGCGGAGCTAACTATGGCTACACCTTC. Its protein is CSARGGANYGYTF. The chain joins TRBV20-1 to TRBJ1-2; no firm D call. This CDR3 is built from 13 residues. Germline-derived CDR1 and CDR2 are DFQATT and SNEGSKA (reference sequence). The V end was cut by 3 bases, the J end by 0 bases, with 8 bases between.

This clonotype was recorded at least ten times. CDR3 loop: CASGTPRDRVNMGELFF. The CDR3 DNA sequence: TGTGCTAGTGGTACCCCCCGGGACAGGGTGAATATGGGGGAGCTGTTTTTT. J is TRBJ2-2 and V is TRBV12-5; 9 bases align to TRBD1. The germline V gene has CDR1 LGHNT and CDR2 FRNRAP. The CDR3 has 17 residues. With 5 bases clipped from V and 8 bases from J, the junction kept 15 bases outside the gene matches.

This clonotype has only one observation. A read error is possible here, since a much larger clone lies one base away. J is TRBJ2-7 and V is TRBV12-3 or TRBV12-4; D is perhaps TRBD2 (6 bases). This CDR3 comprises 19 residues. V shed 3 bases and J shed 3 bases, with 27 bases lying between them. The DNA of the CDR3 is TGTGCCAGCAGTTTCGGGAGCGTGATGAGGGGCCAGGCCCTCTACGAGCAGTACTTC. Translating it yields CASSFGSVMRGQALYEQYF.

This clonotype was observed many times. The J gene is TRBJ2-7, the V gene TRBV19; possible D gene TRBD1, 6 bases. V gave up 2 bases and J gave up 3 bases, with 11 bases separating them. CDR1 is LNHDA, CDR2 SQIVND, per germline (reference sequence). This CDR3 spans 14 amino acids. CDR3 region: CASSITGQIYEQYF. The DNA of the CDR3 is TGTGCCAGTAGTATAACGGGACAAATCTACGAGCAGTACTTC.

This clonotype occurred many times. The CDR3 DNA reads as TGTGCCAGCAGCGAAACGACAGGGGGTGAGACCCAGTACTTC. Translating gives CASSETTGGETQYF. The chain links TRBV7-9 to TRBJ2-5; 9 nucleotides agree with TRBD1. Per germline, CDR1 SEHNR and CDR2 FQNEAQ (reference sequence). The CDR3 length is 14 residues. J was trimmed by 5 bases and V by 5 bases; bases with no gene match: 6.

The chain has TRBV7-6 and TRBJ1-1; tentatively, D is TRBD1 (5 bases). Per germline, CDR1 SGHVS and CDR2 FNYEAQ. V lost 5 bases and J 0 bases, leaving 10 bases between the germline ends. The CDR3 has 14 amino acids. The CDR3 loop reads CASSITGLNTEAFF. The CDR3 nucleotides read TGTGCCAGCAGCATAACAGGCTTGAACACTGAAGCTTTCTTT.